The entry that follows covers one T cell receptor (beta chain) sequence. The data stem from a study of CD8 T cells in Susac syndrome. Study information: Patients with Susac syndrome, at blood draw, were therapy-naive, on corticosteroids, or on intravenous immunoglobulin alone.

The RNA input was 0.5 to 1 ug, and it was reverse transcribed with random hexamers. TCRdb redid the calling of the immunoSEQ multiplex PCR reads with MiXCR, one entry per CDR3 protein. The table lists under 150,000 distinct CDR3 sequences, approximately 95% of them singletons. This CDR3 comprises 16 residues. The V gene end was trimmed by 2 bases and the J gene end by 5 bases; junction bases not matched to a gene: 10. Per the germline V gene, CDR1 is SGHNT and CDR2 is YYREEE (reference sequence). The rearrangement links TRBV5-4 to TRBJ2-5; 9 nucleotides align to TRBD1. The receptor was isolated from a human donor with Susac syndrome. The sequenced material came from CD4+ T cells from PBMCs. The CDR3 protein is CASSLPKGQGGETQYF. DNA of the CDR3: TGTGCCAGCAGCTTACCAAAGGGACAGGGAGGTGAGACCCAGTACTTC. The variable domain in full, with the rest retrieved from reference TRBV5-4 and TRBJ2-5, is ETGVTQSPTHLIKTRGQQVTLRCSSQSGHNTVSWYQQALGQGPQFIFQYYREEENGRGNFPPRFSGLQFPNYSSELNVNALELDDSALYLCASSLPKGQGGETQYFGPGTRLLVL.